The text below deals with one T cell receptor beta chain. Its specific antigen is unknown. Base quality data are lacking; no much larger clone is found one base away. The data were obtained in a study of beta chain features in type 1 diabetes (dated by TCRdb to the late 2010s). For the study in its entirety: Mean age, gender distribution, total cell number and subset yield did not differ between patients and healthy donors. Across all samples, almost 110 million sorted cells were examined, and cell number per subset correlated strongly with RNA yield. The study compared the TCRB repertoires of sorted circulating CD4+ T cell subsets in recently diagnosed type 1 diabetes patients with those in matched healthy donors. Regulatory and stem cell-like memory subsets were isolated from only 8 patients and about eight healthy donors, whereas naive and central memory subsets came from all 30 or so donors.

All of the isolated RNA was reverse transcribed with the High Capacity cDNA Reverse Transcription Kit, so expressed TCRB transcripts were sequenced. Naive, central memory and regulatory T cell samples underwent deep immunoSEQ sequencing, averaging approximately 3.3 million total reads per sample. Sorted cells were lysed in RLT buffer and RNA was extracted with DNase-treated RNeasy Micro or Mini kits, depending on cell number. Each cell subset was processed separately to prevent cross-contamination, with patient and healthy donor samples processed together. The immunoSEQ multiplex PCR was used to amplify TCRB sequences from cDNA, yielding 87-bp fragments that span the CDR3 region. Sequencing of the amplicons was done on the Illumina HiSeq platform. Processing in the source paper ran as follows. Synthetic template baselines were used to correct PCR bias computationally, reads within Hamming distance 2 were collapsed, and singletons that could not be merged were discarded. Reads were aligned against IMGT to assign V, D and J genes, CDR3 length and insertions or deletions at six rearrangement sites. Within each subset, clonotype counts were normalized to the number of sorted cells before true diversity and Gini coefficients were calculated with the tcR R package. The overlap coefficient, calculated on TCRB nucleotide sequences, was used to measure repertoire sharing. As a proxy for the pre-selection repertoire, out-of-frame TCRB sequences from naive cells were analyzed. Sourced from immuneACCESS, this table was stored by TCRdb with only in-frame sequences that have V and J called. A share of the clones is absent; for the studies checked, an unresolved V gene accounts for under half, and the remainder has no known explanation. D and trimming were read from the DNA, whereas the V and J calls and clone size are those reported in that table. The table for this sample lists about 900,000 clones; under 20% of them were counted only once. Jointly, the top ten make up around 0.02% of the sample.

Results the study describes overall, beyond this receptor: Patients with type 1 diabetes made fewer insertions and deleted more nucleotides at VDJ recombination sites, implying thymic rearrangement abnormalities. Naive, central memory and regulatory TCRB repertoires appeared more similar among patients than among healthy donors. PCR might favor shorter templates, but patient and control samples were amplified and corrected together, so any skew would affect both groups equally. Only small numbers of individuals were included in the HLA sub-analyses, which left unresolved whether HLA type had any influence on TCRB rearrangement. Because cDNA was sequenced instead of genomic DNA, activated cells with high expression could be over-represented, although the groups did not differ in activation or CD3 levels. A moderate but significant shortening of TCRB CDR3 length was observed in type 1 diabetes patients in all four CD4+ subsets.

From each donor, a single peripheral blood sample of 100 to 150 mL on average was drawn into heparinised tubes. A BD FACSAria II was used to sort naive, central memory, regulatory and stem cell-like memory CD4+ T cells with a panel that included CD45RO, CCR7, CD25, CD127, CD95 and CD27. A purity above 95% was achieved for all sorted populations. PBMCs were isolated right away by Lymphoprep density gradient centrifugation and were stained directly, without culture. Samples were stained and sorted in pairs, with one healthy donor and one patient per experiment, so that batch effects were minimized. The cysteine opens and the phenylalanine closes a CDR3 of 14 amino acids. Only CDR3 DNA is held: 42 bases, read in frame from base 1. According to the germline V gene, CDR1 reads SGHTA and CDR2 reads FQGNSA.

This receptor was obtained from a woman between 18 and 29 years old in good health. The sequencing sample was made of naive CD4+ T cells from blood. This specimen's cell subset or site label, interpreted: true naive CD4+ T cells. The rearrangement combines TRBV7-2 with TRBJ2-5; TRBD2 is a possible D gene, resting on 5 matching bases. The J call is doubtful: the DNA matches TRBJ2-7 better. The CDR3 here reads CASSLYRDADEQYF. The DNA sequence is given as TGTGCCAGCAGCTTATATCGGGATGCGGACGAGCAGTACTTC.